This T cell receptor beta chain came from a study of beta chain features in type 1 diabetes. General study results and limits: Type 1 diabetes patients showed a moderate but significant shortening of TCRB CDR3s in all four CD4+ subsets.

What was sequenced were expressed TCRB transcripts, since all of the isolated RNA had been reverse transcribed. The data were produced by immunoSEQ multiplex PCR, yet TCRdb's version contains in-frame clones alone and is incomplete. In the table there are approximately 150,000 clones, roughly 65% of which are singletons. CDR1 is SQVTM and CDR2 is ANQGSEA in the germline V gene. CDR3 size: 11 residues. With 8 bases removed from V and 9 bases from J, the gap between germline ends came to 14 bases. This clone was seen only a few times. Its antigen is not identified. The sequencing sample was made of naive CD4+ T cells from blood. The V gene is TRBV29-1, the J gene TRBJ2-1; D is perhaps TRBD1 or TRBD2 (5 bases each). The clonotype was recovered from a man aged 25 to 45 with type 1 diabetes. The CDR3 loop is CSSARGTEQFF. CDR3 nucleotide sequence: TGCAGCTCCGCTCGGGGCACTGAGCAGTTCTTC.